Below are 18 T cell receptor beta chains sequenced from a single sample in a study of blood T cell repertoires in COVID-19. The method was immunoSEQ multiplex PCR; TCRdb's version includes in-frame clones alone and lacks a portion of them. The table includes 100,000 to 120,000 clones, approximately 68% detected once. Source material: peripheral blood. Source of these receptors: a woman aged 55-75 years with acute or convalescent COVID-19.

This rearrangement joins TRBV7-2 to TRBJ1-1; D is uncertain. The V and J ends lost 5 bases and 1 base respectively, with 5 bases between them. CDR1 is SGHTA and CDR2 is FQGNSA in the germline V gene. This CDR3 contains 12 residues. The CDR3 DNA sequence: TGTGCCAGCAGCAATAAGAACACTGAAGCTTTCTTT. Its translation is CASSNKNTEAFF.

The chain combines TRBV19 with TRBJ1-1, with D possibly being TRBD1 (6 bases). The V end lost 0 bases, the J end lost 1 base, and 9 bases lay between the germline ends. The CDR3 contains 15 residues. CDR1 is LNHDA and CDR2 is SQIVND in the germline V gene (reference sequence). The CDR3 loop is CASSIEGRGNTEAFF. The DNA for the CDR3 is TGTGCCAGTAGTATAGAGGGCAGGGGGAACACTGAAGCTTTCTTT.

This clone was seen many times. The V and J genes are TRBV6-6 and TRBJ2-3, with D possibly TRBD2 on 7 matching bases. Trimming removed 8 bases at V and 1 base at J, with 16 bases between. This CDR3 is 15 amino acids long. CDR1 and CDR2 (germline): MNHNY, SVGAGI (reference sequence). The CDR3 DNA reads as TGTGCCAGCGTCCCCGGGGGGCTTGGCACAGATACGCAGTATTTT. It translates to CASVPGGLGTDTQYF.

This chain joins TRBV7-9 and TRBJ1-2; D not resolved. The CDR3 covers 13 residues. From germline, CDR1 is SEHNR and CDR2 FQNEAQ (reference sequence). Trimming took off 1 base at V and 6 bases at J, with 9 bases between the two ends. Here the CDR3 DNA reads TGTGCCAGCAGCTTAGGGGCCGTAAATGGCTACACCTTC. As protein: CASSLGAVNGYTF.

The genes are TRBV11-2 and TRBJ2-7; 9 bases agree with TRBD2. The germline V gene has CDR1 SGHAT and CDR2 FQNNGV. The V and J ends lost 7 bases and 2 bases, in that order; junction bases with no gene match: 15. The CDR3 is made up of 17 amino acids. As DNA, the CDR3 is TGTGCCAGCACACCGGACGCGTTTAGCGGGGGTACCTACGAGCAGTACTTC. This gives the protein CASTPDAFSGGTYEQYF.

The chain joins TRBV7-3 to TRBJ2-7; D is unresolved. Trimming pared 2 bases from V and 4 bases from J, leaving 15 bases between. The CDR3 covers 15 residues. Looked up from germline, CDR1 is SGHTA and CDR2 is FQGTGA. The CDR3 is CASSLGTEDGYEQYF. CDR3 DNA: TGTGCCAGCAGCTTAGGAACAGAAGACGGTTACGAGCAGTACTTC.

The gene calls are TRBV7-9 and TRBJ1-2; tentatively, D is TRBD1 (5 bases). Germline lookup yields CDR1 SEHNR and CDR2 FQNEAQ (reference sequence). CDR3 length equals 15 residues. Trimming left V 1 base short and J 5 bases short, with 14 bases between. The CDR3 nucleotides read TGTGCCAGCAGCTTAGTGGGGGGAGTCGGTTATGGCTACACCTTC. Protein product: CASSLVGGVGYGYTF.

This rearrangement joins TRBV5-1 to TRBJ1-1, with a possible D match to TRBD1 (5 bases). The germline CDR1 and CDR2 sequences are SGHRS and YFSETQ. Trimming took off 4 bases at V and 1 base at J, with 14 bases between the two ends. CDR3 length equals 15 residues. The CDR3 here is CASSAQVGQNTEAFF. In nucleotides, the CDR3 is TGCGCCAGCAGCGCGCAGGTGGGGCAGAACACTGAAGCTTTCTTT.

V usage is TRBV30 and J usage is TRBJ1-2, with 10 bases fitting TRBD1. This CDR3 spans 13 amino acids. Germline CDR1 GTSNPN, CDR2 SVGIG (reference sequence). The V segment lost 5 bases and the J segment 2 bases; nucleotides outside the gene matches: 2. The CDR3 DNA reads as TGTGCCTGGGGGGGACAGGGGAACTATGGCTACACCTTC. Translation: CAWGGQGNYGYTF.

V is TRBV4-2 and J is TRBJ1-5; 8 bases agree with TRBD1. J gave up 1 base and V 0 bases, and 8 bases lay outside the gene matches. The germline gives CDR1 LGHNA, CDR2 YNFKEQ. The CDR3 spans 18 residues. For the CDR3, the DNA is TGTGCCAGCAGCCAAGAAGTTGGCAGGGGGCCGAGCAATCAGCCCCAGCATTTT. This codes for CASSQEVGRGPSNQPQHF.

V usage is TRBV14 and J usage is TRBJ1-2; D is ambiguous. The CDR3 sequence is 14 residues long. CDR1 SGHDN and CDR2 FVKESK come from the germline V gene. V was cut by 0 bases and J by 4 bases, with 9 bases left in between. The CDR3 region has the DNA TGTGCCAGCAGCCAAGATTCACTCTCCTATGGCTACACCTTC. Encoded protein: CASSQDSLSYGYTF.

A single count supports this clone. V and J are TRBV21-1 and TRBJ2-7; the listed D gene, TRBD1, was not tested against the DNA. TRBV21-1 is flagged as a pseudogene. The CDR3 consists of 9 residues. CDR3 DNA: TGTGCCACCTTCAGCGAGCAGTACTTC. Protein sequence: CATFSEQYF.

In this sample, this clone turned up a few times. V and J are TRBV7-3 and TRBJ2-3, with D hard to call. The V end lost 0 bases, the J end lost 0 bases, and 7 bases lay between the germline ends. CDR1 and CDR2 (germline): SGHTA, FQGTGA. CDR3 length equals 15 residues. The CDR3 loop reads CASSLTGDSTDTQYF. The CDR3 nucleotides are TGTGCCAGCAGCTTAACCGGAGATAGCACAGATACGCAGTATTTT.

This chain joins TRBV29-1 and TRBJ2-7; weak D call: TRBD1 (5 bases). The CDR3 sequence is 12 residues long. Germline V gene data show CDR1 as SQVTM and CDR2 as ANQGSEA. The V end was cut by 7 bases, the J end by 5 bases, with 15 bases between. Here the CDR3 DNA reads TGCAGCGCTGGGGCAGGATCGAACGAGCAGTACTTC. Its protein is CSAGAGSNEQYF.

This clone has just one count. The chain has TRBV12-3 or TRBV12-4 and TRBJ1-5; the D is unclear. V was pared by 8 bases and J by 3 bases, with 8 bases between. The CDR3 runs 12 residues. CDR3 amino acids: CASAGDNQPQHF. The DNA for the CDR3 is TGTGCCAGCGCGGGCGACAATCAGCCCCAGCATTTT.

The rearrangement uses TRBV30 and TRBJ2-2; a possible D gene is TRBD1 (6 bases). The CDR3 runs 15 residues. CDR1 is GTSNPN, CDR2 SVGIG, per germline (reference sequence). V lost 0 bases, J lost 3 bases, and 11 bases lay in between. The CDR3 DNA sequence: TGTGCCTGGAGTGTCGGGACACACTACACCGGGGAGCTGTTTTTT. This sequence encodes CAWSVGTHYTGELFF.

V gene TRBV7-3 combines with J gene TRBJ2-1, with 10 nucleotides matching TRBD1. Germline CDR1 and CDR2: SGHTA and FQGTGA. Losses at the gene ends were 5 bases for V and 5 bases for J; bases not matched to a gene: 6. The CDR3 loop spans 15 amino acids. In DNA, the CDR3 is TGTGCCAGCAGCCCCCGGGACAGGGGCGACAATGAGCAGTTCTTC. This gives the protein CASSPRDRGDNEQFF.

This sequence joins TRBV6-5 and TRBJ2-5; TRBD1 is a possible D gene (6 bases). V dropped 4 bases and J dropped 5 bases, with 11 bases sitting between them. CDR1 and CDR2 from the germline V gene are MNHEY and SVGAGI. The CDR3 extends over 13 amino acids. The CDR3 reads CASSFNRDETQYF. The CDR3 region has the DNA TGTGCCAGCAGTTTTAACAGGGACGAGACCCAGTACTTC.